This passage covers 25 T cell receptor beta chains from one sample sequenced in a study of cytomegalovirus exposure and HLA in healthy donors. 60 Vbeta and 13 Jbeta primers were used in PCR. Clones were read by immunoSEQ multiplex PCR, and TCRdb kept only the in-frame ones, dropping some. The repertoire includes tens of thousands of clones, approximately 80% of them detected once, and over 2.5% sits in the top ten. Sequences were obtained from PBMCs. Receptors were obtained from a woman aged 25 to 45 in good health and CMV-seronegative.

The chain links TRBV7-8 to TRBJ2-2; 9 bases fit TRBD2. The V and J ends lost 6 bases and 4 bases, in that order; junction bases with no gene match: 12. The length of the CDR3 is 17 residues. The V gene's germline CDR1 is SGHVS and CDR2 FQNEAQ. In nucleotides, the CDR3 is TGTGCCAGCAGTTCCGGGGGGCGGCGGGGGGGCACCGGGGAGCTGTTTTTT. This codes for CASSSGGRRGGTGELFF.

This clone was detected only once. This rearrangement joins TRBV7-9 to TRBJ2-7, with 9 positions matching TRBD2. Germline V gene sequence: CDR1 SEHNR, CDR2 FQNEAQ (reference sequence). The V gene end was trimmed by 3 bases and the J gene end by 6 bases; junction bases not matched to a gene: 12. CDR3 size: 16 residues. This CDR3 reads CASSFISGGPMLEQYF. The CDR3 region has the DNA TGTGCCAGCAGCTTTATCAGCGGGGGGCCGATGCTCGAGCAGTACTTC.

This clone was observed a few times. This chain connects TRBV11-2 to TRBJ2-5; 10 bases are a match to TRBD2. Germline CDR1 and CDR2: SGHAT and FQNNGV. The length of the CDR3 is 16 residues. Unmatched junction bases numbered 7, after V lost 1 base and J lost 5 bases. The CDR3, as DNA: TGTGCCAGCAGCTTAGGTACTAGCGGGGTGGAGGAGACCCAGTACTTC. It encodes CASSLGTSGVEETQYF. Full variable domain (outside the CDR3, taken from reference TRBV11-2 and TRBJ2-5): EAGVAQSPRYKIIEKRQSVAFWCNPISGHATLYWYQQILGQGPKLLIQFQNNGVVDDSQLPKDRFSAERLKGVDSTLKIQPAKLEDSAVYLCASSLGTSGVEETQYFGPGTRLLVL.

The genes are TRBV5-5 and TRBJ1-5; perhaps TRBD1 as D (5 bases). V lost 1 base and J 0 bases, leaving 14 bases between the germline ends. This CDR3 has 17 amino acids. Germline CDR1 reads SGHKS; CDR2 reads YYEKEE (reference sequence). CDR3 nucleotides: TGTGCCAGCAGCTTGTGGGGCACTGAGGTTAGCAATCAGCCCCAGCATTTT. It encodes CASSLWGTEVSNQPQHF.

This sequence joins TRBV7-8 and TRBJ1-5; maybe TRBD1 (6 bases). The V and J ends lost 6 bases and 4 bases respectively, with 19 bases between them. The CDR3 is 16 residues long. In germline, CDR1 is SGHVS, CDR2 FQNEAQ. In DNA, the CDR3 is TGTGCCAGCAGTCGGGGGGGCAGGGCTCCTAATCAGCCCCAGCATTTT. This encodes CASSRGGRAPNQPQHF.

The chain joins TRBV6-5 to TRBJ2-7, with D perhaps matching TRBD1 (5 bases). CDR3 length: 15 residues. The germline gives CDR1 MNHEY, CDR2 SVGAGI. V gave up 4 bases and J gave up 2 bases, with 15 bases separating them. CDR3 bases: TGTGCCAGCAGTTCCTCGACAGTCGAACCCTACGAGCAGTACTTC. It codes for CASSSSTVEPYEQYF.

The rearrangement uses TRBV19 and TRBJ2-3, with 8 bases matching TRBD2. There are 15 residues in the CDR3. CDR1 and CDR2 (germline): LNHDA, SQIVND (reference sequence). Germline trimming cut 4 bases from V and 2 bases from J; bases unmatched to any gene: 5. The CDR3 loop reads CASSTQAGATDTQYF. The CDR3 bases are TGTGCCAGTAGTACCCAAGCGGGGGCCACAGATACGCAGTATTTT.

The gene calls are TRBV2 and TRBJ1-5, with 7 positions matching TRBD1. J was trimmed by 4 bases and V by 6 bases; bases with no gene match: 9. Germline assignment: CDR1 SNHLY and CDR2 FYNNEI. CDR3 length equals 15 residues. This CDR3 reads CASSPRQGTNQPQHF. The CDR3, as DNA: TGTGCCAGCAGCCCTAGACAGGGAACTAATCAGCCCCAGCATTTT.

This sequence joins TRBV2 and TRBJ2-2; D gene uncertain. V lost 4 bases and J 2 bases, leaving 11 bases between the germline ends. Germline V gene data show CDR1 as SNHLY and CDR2 as FYNNEI. The CDR3 covers 15 residues. CDR3 loop: CASSVTGGNTGELFF. The CDR3 nucleotides are TGTGCCAGCAGTGTAACTGGCGGAAACACCGGGGAGCTGTTTTTT. Drawing the rest from reference TRBV2 and TRBJ2-2, the complete variable domain is EPEVTQTPSHQVTQMGQEVILRCVPISNHLYFYWYRQILGQKVEFLVSFYNNEISEKSEIFDDQFSVERPDGSNFTLKIRSTKLEDSAMYFCASSVTGGNTGELFFGEGSRLTVL.

This clone was observed a few times. This sequence joins TRBV11-2 and TRBJ2-7; 7 positions match TRBD1. The CDR3 sequence is 15 residues long. CDR1 is SGHAT, CDR2 FQNNGV, per germline. Trimming took 5 bases from V and 1 from J; bases not matched to a gene: 8. The CDR3 DNA sequence: TGTGCCAGCAGCATCCTCGGACAGGAGTCCTACGAGCAGTACTTC. Translated: CASSILGQESYEQYF.

This clone has only a few counts. V and J are TRBV2 and TRBJ1-1, with a weak D call TRBD1 (5 bases). Trimming took off 1 base at V and 6 bases at J, with 12 bases between the two ends. Germline values: CDR1 SNHLY, CDR2 FYNNEI. The CDR3 sequence is 14 residues long. CDR3 sequence reads: CASSEGGEFPEAFF. The CDR3 DNA sequence: TGTGCCAGCAGTGAAGGGGGGGAGTTCCCTGAAGCTTTCTTT.

The rearrangement links TRBV28 to TRBJ2-3, with a tentative D call TRBD1 (5 bases). Trimming took off 2 bases at V and 2 bases at J, with 14 bases between the two ends. The CDR3 is 16 residues long. CDR1 is MDHEN and CDR2 is SYDVKM in the germline V gene. The CDR3 is CASSLQSRVPTDTQYF. CDR3 nucleotides: TGTGCCAGCAGTTTACAGTCCAGGGTCCCCACAGATACGCAGTATTTT.

The chain joins TRBV19 to TRBJ1-4; D may be TRBD1 (5 bases). Germline lookup yields CDR1 LNHDA and CDR2 SQIVND (reference sequence). V dropped 7 bases and J dropped 7 bases, with 16 bases sitting between them. CDR3 size: 14 residues. This CDR3 is CASKKTGRVEKLFF. Here the CDR3 DNA reads TGTGCCAGTAAGAAAACGGGCAGGGTTGAAAAACTGTTTTTT.

The rearrangement links TRBV18 to TRBJ1-2; TRBD1 might be the D (5 bases). The germline V gene encodes CDR1 KGHSH and CDR2 LQKENI. This CDR3 has 13 residues. Trimming took 4 bases from V and 8 from J, leaving 14 bases between them. CDR3 loop: CASSLAQGRGYTF. CDR3 bases: TGTGCCAGCTCACTCGCCCAGGGTCGGGGCTACACCTTC.

V and J are TRBV19 and TRBJ1-2; D unclear. V gave up 8 bases and J gave up 9 bases, with 16 bases separating them. CDR3 length equals 12 residues. Germline loops: CDR1 LNHDA, CDR2 SQIVND (reference sequence). The CDR3 protein is CASASGGLSYTF. CDR3 bases: TGTGCCAGTGCCTCAGGAGGCCTTAGCTACACCTTC.

J is TRBJ2-7 and V is TRBV10-2; D gene unclear. CDR1 and CDR2 from the germline V gene are WSHSY and SAAADI. Trimming removed 5 bases at V and 6 bases at J, with 17 bases between. This CDR3 has 14 residues. CDR3 in DNA: TGCGCCAGCAGTAGAACTACCGACGTCAGCGAGCAGTACTTC. Translation gives CASSRTTDVSEQYF.

The J gene is TRBJ2-1, the V gene TRBV11-2; 9 positions agree with TRBD1. With V trimmed by 5 bases and J by 5 bases, 4 bases remained unmatched. Germline CDR1 and CDR2: SGHAT and FQNNGV. CDR3 length: 14 residues. The CDR3, as DNA: TGTGCCAGCAGCCGACAGGGGGGGGACAATGAGCAGTTCTTC. It encodes CASSRQGGDNEQFF.

This clone has a handful of counts. The chain employs TRBV11-2 and TRBJ2-1, with 15 positions matching TRBD2. Looked up from germline, CDR1 is SGHAT and CDR2 is FQNNGV. This CDR3 spans 19 amino acids. V lost 5 bases, J lost 8 bases, and 16 bases stayed unmatched. This CDR3 reads CASSPTLGLAGGPRDEQFF. The CDR3 bases are TGTGCCAGCAGCCCGACCCTAGGACTAGCGGGGGGGCCTAGGGATGAGCAGTTCTTC.

The chain uses TRBV6-6 and TRBJ1-5, with TRBD1 matching 8 bases. CDR1 is MNHNY, CDR2 SVGAGI, per germline (reference sequence). The J segment lost 3 bases and the V segment lost 6 bases, leaving 4 bases of the junction unmatched. The CDR3 has 14 residues. The CDR3: CASRKTGDNQPQHF. CDR3 DNA sequence: TGTGCCAGCAGAAAGACAGGGGACAATCAGCCCCAGCATTTT.

The count of this clone is one. This rearrangement joins TRBV9 to TRBJ2-1; TRBD2 aligns across 7 bases. The CDR3 runs to 16 residues. CDR1 is SGDLS, CDR2 YYNGEE, per germline. The J segment lost 3 bases and the V segment lost 0 bases, leaving 6 bases of the junction unmatched. For the CDR3, the DNA is TGTGCCAGCAGCGTAGATCCTAGCGGAATCTACAATGAGCAGTTCTTC. Amino acid sequence: CASSVDPSGIYNEQFF.

The chain uses TRBV6-1 and TRBJ1-5; no definite D call. V gave up 2 bases and J gave up 13 bases, with 9 bases separating them. CDR1 and CDR2 (germline): MNHNS, SASEGT. This CDR3 spans 11 amino acids. CDR3 in amino acids: CASSESVLQHF. CDR3 in DNA: TGTGCCAGCAGTGAATCAGTCCTGCAGCATTTT.

This clone came up a few times. The chain uses TRBV11-2 and TRBJ2-7; weak D call: TRBD2 (5 bases). The CDR3 extends over 15 amino acids. Per germline, CDR1 SGHAT and CDR2 FQNNGV. Trimming removed 6 bases from V and 3 bases from J, with 18 bases in between. This CDR3 reads CASRRVGERDYEQYF. DNA for the CDR3: TGTGCCAGCAGGAGGGTCGGAGAGAGGGACTACGAGCAGTACTTC.

The chain employs TRBV7-6 and TRBJ2-7; 8 bases match TRBD1. The CDR3 has 12 amino acids. Germline loops: CDR1 SGHVS, CDR2 FNYEAQ. The V gene end was trimmed by 5 bases and the J gene end by 5 bases; junction bases not matched to a gene: 2. The chain's CDR3 is CASSDRGNEQYF. In nucleotides, the CDR3 is TGTGCCAGCAGCGACAGGGGAAACGAGCAGTACTTC.

This chain connects TRBV9 to TRBJ1-4, with D tentatively TRBD1 (5 bases). The CDR3 totals 15 residues. Germline-derived CDR1 and CDR2 are SGDLS and YYNGEE. The V gene lost 0 bases and the J gene lost 7 bases, with 13 bases spanning the gap. The CDR3 DNA reads TGTGCCAGCAGCGTAGCTACGGGGGTCGGTGAAAAACTGTTTTTT. This encodes CASSVATGVGEKLFF.

This chain uses TRBV27 with TRBJ1-6, with no clear D. The CDR3 consists of 15 residues. The germline V gene encodes CDR1 MNHEY and CDR2 SMNVEV (reference sequence). V was trimmed by 5 bases and J by 0 bases, leaving 8 bases between them. The DNA of the CDR3 is TGTGCCAGCAGTGAACGGAGCTCCTATAATTCACCCCTCCACTTT. Protein: CASSERSSYNSPLHF.